Following are 30 T cell receptor beta chains from one sample sequenced in a study of breast tumors, draining lymph nodes, adjacent tissues. Breast cancer patients provided tissue from their axillary draining lymph nodes. One entry per CDR3 protein results from TCRdb running MiXCR on the multiplex PCR reads. In the table there are 150,000 to 200,000 distinct CDR3 sequences, around 33% of which are singletons. Sequenced: axillary lymph node tissue. These receptors were taken from a female donor with breast cancer. Some clones in this sample may be carry-over from other donors' samples.

This clonotype was picked up many times. A much bigger clone sits one base away, suggesting this may be a read error. J is TRBJ1-4 and V is TRBV7-6; D is unclear. CDR3 length: 14 residues. CDR1 SGHVS and CDR2 FNYEAQ come from the germline V gene. CDR3 in amino acids: CASSLGGANGKLFF. Written as DNA, the CDR3 is TGTGCCAGCAGCTTAGGGGGAGCTAATGGAAAACTGTTTTTT.

In this sample, this clonotype turned up many times. The V call is TRBV7-2, the J call TRBJ2-7, with 7 bases fitting TRBD2. This CDR3 spans 13 amino acids. The trim removed 0 bases at V and 7 bases at J, leaving 3 bases unmatched. Germline CDR1 SGHTA, CDR2 FQGNSA. The CDR3 sequence: CASSLALADEQYF. As DNA, the CDR3 is TGTGCCAGCAGCTTAGCGCTAGCGGATGAGCAGTACTTC.

The chain uses TRBV20-1 and TRBJ1-6, with no clear D. The germline CDR1 and CDR2 sequences are DFQATT and SNEGSKA (reference sequence). This CDR3 region has 9 residues. In DNA form, the CDR3 reads TGCGGCGCTAGCGTACCCCTCCACTTT. It specifies CGASVPLHF.

The rearrangement joins TRBV25-1 to TRBJ2-3; TRBD2 agrees at 11 bases. The CDR3 totals 15 residues. Germline trimming cut 8 bases from V and 3 bases from J; bases unmatched to any gene: 7. Germline values: CDR1 MGHDK, CDR2 SYGVNS. CDR3: CASSGLAEQTDTQYF. The CDR3 region has the DNA TGTGCCAGCTCGGGACTAGCGGAACAAACAGATACGCAGTATTTT.

The J gene is TRBJ1-5, the V gene TRBV2, with 8 bases matching TRBD1. The junction had 9 bases not matched to a gene; V was cut back by 6 bases and J by 2 bases. This CDR3 is built from 16 residues. CDR1 is SNHLY and CDR2 is FYNNEI in the germline V gene. This CDR3 is CASSSGGGGGNQPQHF. The CDR3 DNA sequence: TGTGCCAGCAGCTCAGGGGGCGGGGGAGGCAATCAGCCCCAGCATTTT.

This clonotype occurred many times. The chain carries TRBV7-3 and TRBJ2-6; 7 bases agree with TRBD2. CDR3 length: 21 residues. The V gene's germline CDR1 is SGHTA and CDR2 FQGTGA. The V segment lost 5 bases and the J segment 4 bases; nucleotides outside the gene matches: 23. CDR3 nucleotide sequence: TGTGCCAGCAGCCTCCGCGCTTGGAGGGGAGGGCCAGAAGGAGGGGCCAACGTCCTGACTTTC. It translates to CASSLRAWRGGPEGGANVLTF.

This clonotype was seen many times. V is TRBV4-2 and J is TRBJ1-2, with no clear D. This CDR3 comprises 15 residues. V shed 0 bases and J shed 6 bases, with 14 bases lying between them. The germline V gene encodes CDR1 LGHNA and CDR2 YNFKEQ. CDR3 in amino acids: CASSQEDSPTDGYTF. CDR3 coding DNA: TGTGCCAGCAGCCAAGAGGACTCTCCAACGGATGGCTACACCTTC.

The V call is TRBV10-1, the J call TRBJ1-2; 9 positions agree with TRBD1. The CDR3 is made up of 13 amino acids. Unmatched junction bases numbered 7, after V lost 6 bases and J lost 8 bases. The germline V gene has CDR1 WNHNN and CDR2 SYGVQD (reference sequence). The DNA for the CDR3 is TGCGCCAGCAGCTCCGGGACAGGGACCGGCTACACCTTC. This encodes CASSSGTGTGYTF.

This clonotype was detected ten times or more. The CDR3 DNA sequence: TGTGCCAGCAGCCTCTGGACTGTTTCCAATCAGCCCCAGCATTTT. It specifies CASSLWTVSNQPQHF. The chain links TRBV5-5 to TRBJ1-5; D is unclear. Per the germline V gene, CDR1 is SGHKS and CDR2 is YYEKEE (reference sequence). The CDR3 contains 15 residues. Trimming shortened V by 4 bases and J by 3 bases, and 14 bases separated the two germline ends.

The chain has TRBV5-1 and TRBJ2-7; TRBD2 matches 9 bases. This CDR3 spans 15 amino acids. Looked up from germline, CDR1 is SGHRS and CDR2 is YFSETQ. V shed 0 bases and J 9 bases; nucleotides not matched to a gene: 10. CDR3 in amino acids: CASSLASLREGLQYF. CDR3 DNA sequence: TGCGCCAGCAGCTTGGCAAGTTTGCGGGAGGGGCTGCAGTACTTC.

This clonotype has ten or more counts. The chain has TRBV3-1 and TRBJ2-2; D not resolved. V dropped 0 bases and J dropped 4 bases, with 12 bases sitting between them. Germline values: CDR1 LGHDT, CDR2 YNNKEL (reference sequence). This CDR3 is built from 16 residues. The CDR3 DNA reads as TGTGCCAGCAGCCAAGAGACGCCCTGGGGCACCGGGGAGCTGTTTTTT. It codes for CASSQETPWGTGELFF.

The chain joins TRBV6-4 to TRBJ2-3; 13 bases match TRBD2. Unmatched junction bases numbered 8, after V lost 7 bases and J lost 1 base. Germline values: CDR1 MRHNA, CDR2 SNTAGT. This CDR3 is built from 17 residues. CDR3 bases: TGTGCCAGCACACGACCCGGGACTAGCGGGGGCACAGATACGCAGTATTTT. The encoded protein is CASTRPGTSGGTDTQYF.

This clonotype was observed at least ten times. The rearrangement joins TRBV24-1 to TRBJ2-3; 8 positions match TRBD2. Germline CDR1 reads KGHDR; CDR2 reads SFDVKD. J was trimmed by 2 bases and V by 10 bases; bases with no gene match: 13. The CDR3 runs to 16 residues. Here the CDR3 reads CATALGAGGSTDTQYF. In nucleotides, the CDR3 is TGTGCCACAGCCCTCGGCGCGGGAGGATCCACAGATACGCAGTATTTT.

Of note for this clonotype: A clone one base away is much larger, so this may be a read error. This rearrangement joins TRBV20-1 to TRBJ2-7; D ambiguous. CDR1 and CDR2 from the germline V gene are DFQATT and SNEGSKA (reference sequence). The length of the CDR3 is 13 residues. CDR3 sequence (DNA): TGCAGTGCTAGAGATCGTAGTGGTTACGCGCAGTACTTC. The encoded protein is CSARDRSGYAQYF.

This clonotype was detected many times. The chain links TRBV4-1 to TRBJ2-1, with unresolved D. Germline assignment: CDR1 MGHRA and CDR2 YSYEKL. There are 13 residues in the CDR3. V gave up 4 bases and J gave up 6 bases, with 10 bases separating them. The CDR3: CASSPRLSNEQFF. CDR3 nucleotides: TGCGCCAGCAGCCCCCGCTTATCCAATGAGCAGTTCTTC.

In regard to this clonotype: This may stem from a read error, because a much larger clone lies one nucleotide away. V and J are TRBV9 and TRBJ2-5, with D uncertain. The CDR3 length is 14 residues. CDR1 is SGDLS and CDR2 is YYNGEE in the germline V gene. The CDR3 here is CASSPPPGGETQSF. CDR3 coding DNA: TGTGCCAGCAGCCCCCCCCCGGGCGGAGAGACCCAGTCCTTC.

V and J are TRBV20-1 and TRBJ2-3; unclear D gene. Deletions cut 5 bases from V and 2 bases from J, with 8 bases between. CDR1 and CDR2 (germline): DFQATT, SNEGSKA (reference sequence). This CDR3 contains 12 residues. The CDR3 DNA is TGCAGTGCTCCCCGCGACACAGATACGCAGTATTTT. This codes for CSAPRDTDTQYF.

At least ten counts were recorded for this clonotype. V is TRBV20-1 and J is TRBJ2-1; D is unresolved. The V gene's germline CDR1 is DFQATT and CDR2 SNEGSKA (reference sequence). This CDR3 is built from 13 residues. The germline V and J ends were trimmed by 3 bases and 0 bases, with 6 bases remaining between them. The CDR3 spells CSARTHSYNEQFF. CDR3 DNA sequence: TGCAGTGCTAGGACTCACTCCTACAATGAGCAGTTCTTC.

This clonotype was seen a handful of times. A much larger clone differs by one base, so this may be a read error. This rearrangement joins TRBV7-2 to TRBJ2-7, with D maybe TRBD2 (7 bases). The germline V and J ends were trimmed by 6 bases and 4 bases, with 19 bases remaining between them. Germline assignment: CDR1 SGHTA and CDR2 FQGNSA. This CDR3 is built from 15 residues. The CDR3 region has the DNA TGTGCCAGCAGTTATTATGGCGGGGGCACGTACGAGCAGTACTTC. Its translation is CASSYYGGGTYEQYF.

This clonotype has at least ten counts. The chain links TRBV5-1 to TRBJ2-2, with 12 bases aligning to TRBD1. The CDR3 has 17 residues. J gave up 1 base and V 2 bases, and 3 bases lay outside the gene matches. From germline, CDR1 is SGHRS and CDR2 YFSETQ. CDR3 bases: TGCGCCAGCAGCTTCGGGACAGGGGGCATGAACACCGGGGAGCTGTTTTTT. This translates into CASSFGTGGMNTGELFF.

This clonotype showed up just once. The V gene is TRBV7-2, the J gene TRBJ2-2; 10 positions match TRBD2. The CDR3 spans 15 residues. CDR1 and CDR2 from the germline V gene are SGHTA and FQGNSA. Trimming at V came to 7 bases and at J to 3 bases, leaving 5 bases not matched to a gene. This CDR3 is CASTISGGYTGELFF. Here the CDR3 DNA reads TGTGCCAGCACCATTAGCGGGGGGTACACCGGGGAGCTGTTTTTT.

In the case of this clonotype: At one of its ends the junction is not consistent with the germline gene, which may arise from a read error. The CDR3 region is CASRLFRQGEGGYPF. In nucleotides, the CDR3 is TGTGCCAGCAGATTATTCCGACAGGGGGAGGGAGGCTACCCCTTC. V gene TRBV7-8 combines with J gene TRBJ1-2; 9 bases align to TRBD1. From germline, CDR1 is SGHVS and CDR2 FQNEAQ. The CDR3 consists of 15 residues.

This clonotype was detected ten times or more. Written as DNA, the CDR3 is TGTGCCAGCAGTTCCGGGGCAGGGGTTTCCTATAATTCACCCCTCCACTTT. Translating gives CASSSGAGVSYNSPLHF. This sequence joins TRBV28 and TRBJ1-6; D may be TRBD1 (6 bases). The CDR3 length is 17 residues. In germline, CDR1 is MDHEN, CDR2 SYDVKM. The V and J ends lost 4 bases and 1 base respectively, with 14 bases between them. The full variable domain, rest sourced from reference TRBV28 and TRBJ1-6, is DVKVTQSSRYLVKRTGEKVFLECVQDMDHENMFWYRQDPGLGLRLIYFSYDVKMKEKGDIPEGYSVSREKKERFSLILESASTNQTSMYLCASSSGAGVSYNSPLHFGNGTRLTVT.

This clonotype has just a few counts. It may be a read error: a sequence one base away is much more abundant. The CDR3 spells CASSHTSAGPYEQYF. Written as DNA, the CDR3 is TGTGCCAGCAGCCATACTAGCGCGGGGCCATACGAGCAGTACTTC. This chain connects TRBV5-4 to TRBJ2-7; 7 bases map to TRBD2. The CDR3 covers 15 residues. CDR1 is SGHNT and CDR2 is YYREEE in the germline V gene (reference sequence). V trimming: 4 bases; J trimming: 4 bases; junction bases outside the gene matches: 11.

With regard to this clonotype: A junction boundary mismatches the germline segment, possibly from a read error. The rearrangement links TRBV20-1 to TRBJ2-1; D assignment may be TRBD1 or TRBD2 (5 bases each). This CDR3 is 13 amino acids long. Germline loops: CDR1 DFQATT, CDR2 SNEGSKA (reference sequence). For the CDR3, the DNA is TGCAGTGCTAGTTTCGGGGCCTTGAATGAGCTGTTCTTC. It yields the protein CSASFGALNELFF.

As for this clonotype: This sequence may be a read error, since a much larger clone differs from it by one base. CDR3 residues: CSVKDGTMNSEAFF. Written as DNA, the CDR3 is TGCAGCGTAAAAGACGGGACTATGAACTCTGAAGCTTTCTTT. The rearrangement uses TRBV29-1 and TRBJ1-1; D perhaps matches TRBD1 (5 bases). Germline V gene sequence: CDR1 SQVTM, CDR2 ANQGSEA. This CDR3 is built from 14 residues.

This clonotype was counted many times. V usage is TRBV7-3 and J usage is TRBJ2-3, with D perhaps given as TRBD1 or TRBD2 (6 bases each). CDR1 and CDR2 (germline): SGHTA, FQGTGA. V lost 4 bases and J lost 3, with 14 bases in between. The CDR3 has 15 residues. The DNA for the CDR3 is TGTGCCAGCAGCTCAACAGGGACTGGAACAGATACGCAGTATTTT. Translated, it gives CASSSTGTGTDTQYF.

Regarding this clonotype: This could be a read error, since a much larger clone is one nucleotide away. V and J are TRBV28 and TRBJ2-7, with D possibly matching TRBD1 (5 bases). This CDR3 has 12 residues. Germline V CDR1 and CDR2: MDHEN, SYDVKM. The CDR3 spells CTSTQGVVEQYF. DNA for the CDR3: TGTACCAGCACCCAAGGGGTAGTCGAGCAGTACTTC.

At least ten counts were recorded for this clonotype. V and J are TRBV6-1 and TRBJ2-5, with unresolved D. CDR3 length equals 14 residues. Germline CDR1 and CDR2: MNHNS and SASEGT. With 1 base removed from V and 5 bases from J, the gap between germline ends came to 11 bases. This chain's CDR3 is CASSEGGTPETQYF. CDR3 in DNA: TGTGCCAGCAGTGAAGGGGGAACGCCGGAGACCCAGTACTTC.

V is TRBV14 and J is TRBJ1-4; D is undetermined. The CDR3 runs to 14 residues. Trimming took 2 bases from V and 4 from J, leaving 8 bases between them. The germline V gene has CDR1 SGHDN and CDR2 FVKESK. In nucleotides, the CDR3 is TGTGCCAGCAGCCAATTAGGCTATAATGAAAAACTGTTTTTT. Translating gives CASSQLGYNEKLFF.